The 26 T cell receptor beta chains below were found in one sample sequenced in a study of CD4 T cells in relation to SARS-CoV-2 and coronaviruses. Unexposed donor CD4+ T cells date from about 2010-2018, before the COVID-19 pandemic. After nine to ten days of culture, CD4+ T cells were isolated. Method: immunoSEQ multiplex PCR; TCRdb's copy keeps in-frame clones and lacks some. The sample carries roughly 31,000 clones, more than 70% recorded once. No antigen has been assigned to these receptors. The sample taken for sequencing was CD4+ T cells from PBMCs, cultured in vitro. Receptors were obtained from a human donor in good health.

The chain is built from TRBV6-5 and TRBJ1-4; TRBD1 might be the D (6 bases). Trimming left V 6 bases short and J 15 bases short, with 14 bases between. The germline CDR1 and CDR2 sequences are MNHEY and SVGAGI. The CDR3 covers 11 residues. The CDR3 DNA is TGTGCCAGCAGCCTAGCTGGGACATTGTTTTTT. Translating it yields CASSLAGTLFF.

The genes are TRBV4-3 and TRBJ2-5, with a weak D call TRBD2 (5 bases). V was clipped by 0 bases and J by 7 bases, with 15 bases between them. Per the germline V gene, CDR1 is LGHNA and CDR2 is YSLEER. The CDR3 loop spans 15 amino acids. CDR3 sequence: CASSQDSSGSRTQYF. The CDR3 coding sequence is TGCGCCAGCAGCCAAGACTCCAGCGGCAGTAGGACCCAGTACTTC.

This chain joins TRBV9 and TRBJ2-5; 13 positions match TRBD2. V shed 0 bases and J 5 bases; nucleotides not matched to a gene: 13. CDR3 length equals 19 residues. Germline V gives CDR1 SGDLS, CDR2 YYNGEE. CDR3 nucleotides: TGTGCCAGCAGCGTAGGGTCGAATGGAGGACTAGCGGGGGTGGAGACCCAGTACTTC. Encoded protein: CASSVGSNGGLAGVETQYF.

The chain uses TRBV6-5 and TRBJ1-3; the D is unclear. The CDR3 extends over 14 amino acids. Trimming removed 2 bases at V and 4 bases at J, with 9 bases between. Germline V gives CDR1 MNHEY, CDR2 SVGAGI. The CDR3 bases are TGTGCCAGCAGTTACAACCCTGGGGGAAACACCATATATTTT. It specifies CASSYNPGGNTIYF.

This rearrangement joins TRBV7-3 to TRBJ2-1; 12 nucleotides align to TRBD2. The junction had 5 bases not matched to a gene; V was cut back by 4 bases and J by 7 bases. The length of the CDR3 is 15 residues. The V gene's germline CDR1 is SGHTA and CDR2 FQGTGA. The CDR3: CASSSTSGSRNEQFF. The CDR3, as DNA: TGTGCCAGCAGCTCGACTAGCGGGAGTAGGAATGAGCAGTTCTTC.

V usage is TRBV6-6 and J usage is TRBJ2-2; 16 nucleotides align to TRBD2. CDR1 and CDR2 (germline): MNHNY, SVGAGI (reference sequence). The CDR3 runs 17 residues. The junction had 4 bases not matched to a gene; V was cut back by 5 bases and J by 4 bases. Written as DNA, the CDR3 is TGTGCCAGCAGTCCCGGGACTAGCGGGAGGGGCACCGGGGAGCTGTTTTTT. Protein sequence: CASSPGTSGRGTGELFF.

The chain employs TRBV3-1 (or the pseudogene TRBV3-2) and TRBJ1-2; unclear D gene. CDR1 LGHDT and CDR2 YNNKEL come from the germline V gene (reference sequence). Deletions cut 2 bases from V and 4 bases from J, with 14 bases between. The CDR3 is 15 residues long. This CDR3 is CASSQIHLYRYGYTF. Written as DNA, the CDR3 is TGTGCCAGCAGCCAAATCCACCTATATCGCTATGGCTACACCTTC.

The chain uses TRBV7-2 and TRBJ2-3; 8 bases match TRBD1. The CDR3 is 13 residues long. Germline CDR1 is SGHTA and CDR2 is FQGNSA. With V trimmed by 5 bases and J by 4 bases, 2 bases remained unmatched. In DNA, the CDR3 is TGTGCCAGCAGCCGACAGGGGTCAGATACGCAGTATTTT. Encoded protein: CASSRQGSDTQYF.

In its sample, this clone was seen a few times. J is TRBJ1-5 and V is TRBV6-2 or TRBV6-3, with 8 bases identical to TRBD1. Germline V gene data show CDR1 as MNHEY and CDR2 as SVGEGT. Unmatched junction bases numbered 5, after V lost 6 bases and J lost 4 bases. This CDR3 region has 14 residues. The CDR3 protein is CASSRQGMNQPQHF. DNA for the CDR3: TGTGCCAGCAGCCGACAGGGGATGAATCAGCCCCAGCATTTT.

The chain employs TRBV7-9 and TRBJ2-7; possibly TRBD1 for D (5 bases). Germline CDR1 and CDR2: SEHNR and FQNEAQ (reference sequence). V shed 0 bases and J shed 2 bases, with 8 bases lying between them. This CDR3 is built from 14 residues. CDR3 nucleotide sequence: TGTGCCAGCAGCTTAGCGCAGGGCCCCTACGAGCAGTACTTC. Encoded protein: CASSLAQGPYEQYF.

The gene calls are TRBV19 and TRBJ2-4; no definite D call. V was pared by 0 bases and J by 3 bases, with 9 bases between. Germline V gene lookup returns CDR1 LNHDA and CDR2 SQIVND (reference sequence). This CDR3 is built from 15 residues. The CDR3 spells CASSIDRSYKNIQYF. CDR3 nucleotides: TGTGCCAGTAGTATAGACAGATCTTACAAAAACATTCAGTACTTC. Combining the CDR3 with reference TRBV19 and TRBJ2-4 gives the whole variable domain DGGITQSPKYLFRKEGQNVTLSCEQNLNHDAMYWYRQDPGQGLRLIYYSQIVNDFQKGDIAEGYSVSREKKESFPLTVTSAQKNPTAFYLCASSIDRSYKNIQYFGAGTRLSVL.

The chain uses TRBV5-1 and TRBJ2-3; 11 positions match TRBD2. J was trimmed by 6 bases and V by 3 bases; bases with no gene match: 3. The CDR3 sequence is 14 residues long. Germline loops: CDR1 SGHRS, CDR2 YFSETQ. CDR3: CASSWRLAGDTQYF. CDR3 nucleotide sequence: TGCGCCAGCAGCTGGAGACTAGCGGGGGATACGCAGTATTTT.

This clone has just a few counts. V and J are TRBV5-6 and TRBJ1-6; 9 bases align to TRBD1. J was trimmed by 7 bases and V by 2 bases; bases with no gene match: 7. The length of the CDR3 is 16 residues. Germline V gene lookup returns CDR1 SGHDT and CDR2 YYEEEE. The CDR3 loop is CASSFGTGGGNSPLHF. The CDR3 coding sequence is TGTGCCAGCAGCTTTGGCACAGGGGGCGGAAATTCACCCCTCCACTTT.

The chain employs TRBV6-1 and TRBJ1-1, with unresolved D. Deletions cut 4 bases from V and 1 base from J, with 16 bases between. This CDR3 is built from 16 residues. CDR1 MNHNS and CDR2 SASEGT come from the germline V gene. CDR3 region: CASSGLASGENTEAFF. In DNA form, the CDR3 reads TGTGCCAGCAGTGGGTTAGCGTCGGGAGAGAACACTGAAGCTTTCTTT.

The genes are TRBV9 and TRBJ1-3, with TRBD1 matching over 8 bases. Per the germline V gene, CDR1 is SGDLS and CDR2 is YYNGEE. The CDR3 covers 16 residues. V dropped 3 bases and J dropped 4; count of bases not matched to a gene: 9. The CDR3 reads CASSAQNRGLGNTIYF. DNA for the CDR3: TGTGCCAGCAGCGCTCAGAACAGGGGGTTGGGAAACACCATATATTTT.

The rearrangement joins TRBV10-3 to TRBJ1-3; D gene unclear. The CDR3 spans 16 residues. Germline lookup yields CDR1 ENHRY and CDR2 SYGVKD. Trimming cost V 5 bases and J 3 bases, with 17 bases left between them. The CDR3 region is CAISTGQPEGGNTIYF. Here the CDR3 DNA reads TGTGCCATCAGTACCGGCCAACCGGAGGGTGGAAACACCATATATTTT.

In the case of this clone: The junction differs from germline at one of its ends, possibly a read error. The rearrangement uses TRBV7-3 and TRBJ2-1; 11 bases fit TRBD2. This CDR3 is built from 12 residues. CDR1 is SGHTA and CDR2 is FQGTGA in the germline V gene. The CDR3 nucleotides read TGTGCCAGCAGCCAGCCGGGACTAGCGGTAGTCTTC. Amino acid sequence: CASSQPGLAVVF.

In this sample, this clone turned up a few times. The chain couples TRBV5-1 to TRBJ2-7; TRBD1 is a possible D gene (6 bases). The CDR3 sequence is 13 residues long. The V end was cut by 4 bases, the J end by 3 bases, with 11 bases between. In germline, CDR1 is SGHRS, CDR2 YFSETQ. CDR3 DNA: TGCGCCAGCAGCCCCCAGGGGTACTACGAGCAGTACTTC. This gives the protein CASSPQGYYEQYF. The full variable domain, in which reference TRBV5-1 and TRBJ2-7 provide the parts outside the CDR3, is KAGVTQTPRYLIKTRGQQVTLSCSPISGHRSVSWYQQTPGQGLQFLFEYFSETQRNKGNFPGRFSGRQFSNSRSEMNVSTLELGDSALYLCASSPQGYYEQYFGPGTRLTVT.

This clone was seen only a few times. This sequence joins TRBV24-1 and TRBJ2-1; 7 bases agree with TRBD2. Germline CDR1 reads KGHDR; CDR2 reads SFDVKD. This CDR3 contains 17 residues. J gave up 0 bases and V 3 bases, and 7 bases lay outside the gene matches. The DNA of the CDR3 is TGTGCCACCAGTGATGCCATTGGCGGGAGCTCCTACAATGAGCAGTTCTTC. It encodes CATSDAIGGSSYNEQFF.

CDR3 amino acids: CASGLGGPLAKNIQYF. DNA of the CDR3: TGTGCTAGTGGTTTGGGGGGGCCCCTAGCCAAAAACATTCAGTACTTC. The chain employs TRBV12-5 and TRBJ2-4; TRBD1 is a possible D gene (6 bases). Germline loops: CDR1 LGHNT, CDR2 FRNRAP. Trimming removed 1 base from V and 0 bases from J, with 10 bases in between. The CDR3 has 16 amino acids.

This chain connects TRBV2 to TRBJ2-7; 8 bases fit TRBD2. The CDR3 runs 16 residues. V shed 8 bases, J shed 4 bases, and the junction held 16 bases outside the gene matches. CDR1 is SNHLY, CDR2 FYNNEI, per germline. The CDR3: CASVPPGGQGGYEQYF. DNA for the CDR3: TGTGCCAGCGTACCCCCGGGAGGGCAGGGCGGTTACGAGCAGTACTTC. The full variable domain, with the rest looked up from reference TRBV2 and TRBJ2-7, is EPEVTQTPSHQVTQMGQEVILRCVPISNHLYFYWYRQILGQKVEFLVSFYNNEISEKSEIFDDQFSVERPDGSNFTLKIRSTKLEDSAMYFCASVPPGGQGGYEQYFGPGTRLTVT.

Written as DNA, the CDR3 is TGTGCCAGCAGTGAAAAGGTTTCTGGCTACACCTTC. Protein sequence: CASSEKVSGYTF. The chain couples TRBV2 to TRBJ1-2; D unclear. This CDR3 region has 12 residues. The germline V and J ends were trimmed by 2 bases and 7 bases, with 8 bases remaining between them. CDR1 SNHLY and CDR2 FYNNEI come from the germline V gene.

The CDR3 region has the DNA TGTGCCAGCAGCCAAGAGCTTCGGGACGCAGATACGCAGTATTTT. Residues: CASSQELRDADTQYF. This rearrangement joins TRBV3-1 (or the pseudogene TRBV3-2) to TRBJ2-3; the D call may be TRBD1 or TRBD2 (5 bases each). The length of the CDR3 is 15 residues. From germline, CDR1 is LGHDT and CDR2 YNNKEL (reference sequence). With 0 bases removed from V and 4 bases from J, the gap between germline ends came to 11 bases.

V is TRBV14 and J is TRBJ1-1, with D tentatively TRBD1 (6 bases). The CDR3 sequence is 16 residues long. V lost 1 base, J lost 4 bases, and 16 bases lay in between. Per the germline V gene, CDR1 is SGHDN and CDR2 is FVKESK. CDR3 region: CASSQVGRGVRTEAFF. For the CDR3, the DNA is TGTGCCAGCAGCCAAGTGGGGAGGGGGGTCCGCACTGAAGCTTTCTTT.

The chain has TRBV4-2 and TRBJ2-5; TRBD1 might be the D (6 bases). Per the germline V gene, CDR1 is LGHNA and CDR2 is YNFKEQ. The V end lost 2 bases, the J end lost 2 bases, and 9 bases lay between the germline ends. This CDR3 region has 14 residues. CDR3 nucleotide sequence: TGTGCCAGCAGCCAAAGGACAGAACAAGAGACCCAGTACTTC. Encoded protein: CASSQRTEQETQYF.

The chain recombines TRBV5-4 with TRBJ1-2; D may be TRBD1 (5 bases). Germline V gene sequence: CDR1 SGHNT, CDR2 YYREEE (reference sequence). The CDR3 is made up of 12 amino acids. Trimming left V 4 bases short and J 4 bases short, with 8 bases between. CDR3 DNA: TGTGCCAGCAGCACTGACAGCTATGGCTACACCTTC. Its translation is CASSTDSYGYTF.